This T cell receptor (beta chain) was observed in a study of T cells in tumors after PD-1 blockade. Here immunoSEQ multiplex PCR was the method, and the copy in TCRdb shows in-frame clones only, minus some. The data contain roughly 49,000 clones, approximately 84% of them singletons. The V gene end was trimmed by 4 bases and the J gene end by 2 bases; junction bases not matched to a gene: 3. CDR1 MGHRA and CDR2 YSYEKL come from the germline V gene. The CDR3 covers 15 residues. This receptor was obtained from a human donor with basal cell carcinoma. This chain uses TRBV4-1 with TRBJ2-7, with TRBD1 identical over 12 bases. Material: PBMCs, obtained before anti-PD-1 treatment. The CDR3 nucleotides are TGCGCCAGCAGCCCGGGACAGGGGGCTCCCTACGAGCAGTACTTC. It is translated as CASSPGQGAPYEQYF.